This T cell receptor (beta chain) was observed in a study of OX40 agonist ivuxolimab in advanced cancers. CDR1 and CDR2 from the germline V gene are SEHNR and FQNEAQ (reference sequence). The CDR3 covers 15 residues. Using immunoSEQ multiplex PCR, the repertoire was profiled, and TCRdb retains in-frame clones only, with some absent. The data hold approximately 64,000 clones, with around four fifths observed a single time. Worth noting for this clone: One end of the junction is discordant with germline, which a read error may explain.

The sequenced sample was CD4+ or CD8+ T cells sorted from blood, obtained in a trial of the OX40 agonist ivuxolimab. The chain joins TRBV7-9 to TRBJ2-1, with D uncertain. This sequence was found in an adult with an advanced solid tumor such as melanoma, head and neck, liver or kidney cancer. The CDR3 here is CASSLERALYNEQFF. CDR3 in DNA: TGTGCCAGCAGTTTAGAAAGGGCTTTATACAATGAGCAGTTCTTC.